This T cell receptor (beta chain) was sequenced for a study of T cell responses to AZD1222 COVID-19 vaccine. TCRdb's copy holds only in-frame clones and misses some; the assay was immunoSEQ multiplex PCR. The sample has approximately 90,000 clones, about 87% seen once. The CDR3 is made up of 16 amino acids. Per germline, CDR1 KGHSH and CDR2 LQKENI. The V end lost 3 bases, the J end lost 3 bases, and 15 bases lay between the germline ends. Findings and limits, study-wide: Reports say nearly half of spike-specific TCRs go after unmutated variant regions. Receipt of two AZD1222 doses was followed by a rise in Spike-specific TCR breadth and depth.

Worth noting for this clone: Its antigen remains unidentified.

This clonotype was sampled from an adult in good health. The specimen was peripheral blood, collected on day 0 of AZD1222 vaccination. The chain is built from TRBV18 and TRBJ1-5; D is possibly TRBD1 (6 bases). CDR3 residues: CASSPFPGADNQPQHF. The CDR3 DNA is TGTGCCAGCTCACCTTTTCCAGGGGCGGACAATCAGCCCCAGCATTTT.